This T cell receptor beta chain was sequenced for a study of early T cells in non-severe SARS-CoV-2 infection. Looking at the study overall: RNA in bulk from unsorted whole blood was sequenced, and chains were unpaired.

Study-level points and caveats: CD4 and private specificities were missed by VDJdb matching, which favored anti-spike CD8 responses.

This clonotype was recorded at least ten times. Its antigen is still unknown. Unmatched junction bases numbered 6, after V lost 5 bases and J lost 6 bases. The V gene's germline CDR1 is KGHDR and CDR2 SFDVKD. This CDR3 spans 15 amino acids. Individual cDNA molecules received unique molecular identifiers. TCRdb re-called the 5' RACE reads with MiXCR, one entry per CDR3 protein. The sample lists under 40,000 distinct CDR3 sequences, 5.8% occurring once. V usage is TRBV24-1 and J usage is TRBJ1-5; TRBD1 aligns across 10 bases. The TCR sequence derives from an adult who was a healthcare worker with PCR-confirmed SARS-CoV-2 infection or an uninfected control (not recorded which). The sample comprised whole blood. CDR3 region: CATSGPGQGVQPQHF. CDR3 nucleotides: TGTGCCACCAGTGGGCCCGGACAGGGGGTTCAGCCCCAGCATTTT.